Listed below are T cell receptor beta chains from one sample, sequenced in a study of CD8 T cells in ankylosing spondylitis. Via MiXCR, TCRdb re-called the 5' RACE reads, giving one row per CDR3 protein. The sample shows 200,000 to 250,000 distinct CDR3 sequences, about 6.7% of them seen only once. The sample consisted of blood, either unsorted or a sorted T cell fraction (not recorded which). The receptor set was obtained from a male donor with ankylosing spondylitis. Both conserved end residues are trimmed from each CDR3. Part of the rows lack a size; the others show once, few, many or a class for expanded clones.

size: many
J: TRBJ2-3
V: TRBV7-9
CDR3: ASSPYDTQY

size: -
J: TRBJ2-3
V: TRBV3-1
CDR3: ASSPGTSVAGEADTQY

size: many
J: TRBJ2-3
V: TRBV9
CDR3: ASSPEDMDATSTDTQY

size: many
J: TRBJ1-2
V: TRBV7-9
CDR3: ASSGGGSDYGYT

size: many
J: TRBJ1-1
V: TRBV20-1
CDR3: SAVDRVNTEAF

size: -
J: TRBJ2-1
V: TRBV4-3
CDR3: ASSHIAGGYNEQF

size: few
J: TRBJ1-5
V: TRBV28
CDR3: ASRFAGPLAGAQH

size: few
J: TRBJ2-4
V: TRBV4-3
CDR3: ASSQAEGVNIQY

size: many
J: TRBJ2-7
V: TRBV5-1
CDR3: ASSLGRGTGIYEQY

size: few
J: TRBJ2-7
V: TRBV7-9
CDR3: ASSLVTGYGEQY

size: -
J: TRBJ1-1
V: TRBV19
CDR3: ASSLSLSGNTEAF

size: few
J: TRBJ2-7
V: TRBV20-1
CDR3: SASPDNYEQY

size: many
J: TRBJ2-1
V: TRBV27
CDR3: ASSFQGRYNEQF

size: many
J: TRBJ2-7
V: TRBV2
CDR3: ASYRDMRDEQY

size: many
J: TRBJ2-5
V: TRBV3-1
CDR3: ASSPLRTDRQETQY

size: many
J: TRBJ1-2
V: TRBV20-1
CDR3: SARDEGQGIGGYT

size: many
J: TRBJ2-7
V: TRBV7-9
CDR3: ASSLRDTWYEQY

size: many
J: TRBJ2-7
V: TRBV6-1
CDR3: ASSPSRLGEQY

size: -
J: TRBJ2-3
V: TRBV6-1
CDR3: ASSPWTSGRVTDTQY

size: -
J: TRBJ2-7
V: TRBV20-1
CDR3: SARELAVWEQY

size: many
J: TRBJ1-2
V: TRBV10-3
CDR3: AIKGQGSSYGYT

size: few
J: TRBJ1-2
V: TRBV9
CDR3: ASSVDSGGYGYT

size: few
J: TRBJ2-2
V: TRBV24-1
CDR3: ATSDPPGELF

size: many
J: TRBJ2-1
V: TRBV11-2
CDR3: ASSLAGDYEQF

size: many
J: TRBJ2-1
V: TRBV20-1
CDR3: SAVRLGEFSYNEQF

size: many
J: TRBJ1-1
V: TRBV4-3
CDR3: ASSQVAGGGTEAF

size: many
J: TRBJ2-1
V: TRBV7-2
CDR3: ASSGGGAWTSGDYNEQF

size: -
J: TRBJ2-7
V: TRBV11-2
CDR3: ASSLARVYYEQY

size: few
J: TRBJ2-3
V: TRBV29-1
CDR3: SVGRPRDTQY

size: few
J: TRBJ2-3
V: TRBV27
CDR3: ASSTLKRTDTQY

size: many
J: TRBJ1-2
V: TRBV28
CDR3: ASRGTGQFYGYT

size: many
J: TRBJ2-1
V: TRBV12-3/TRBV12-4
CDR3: ASSLGVRVYEQF

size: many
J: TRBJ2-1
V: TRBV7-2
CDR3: ASSLSGTWRVEQF

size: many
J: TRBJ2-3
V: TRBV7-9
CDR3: ASSVSGVRADTQY

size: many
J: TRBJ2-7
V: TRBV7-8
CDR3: ASSLARGGEQY

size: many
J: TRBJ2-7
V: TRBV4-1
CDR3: ASSQSRTRGDEQY

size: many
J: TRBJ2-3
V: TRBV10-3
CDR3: AISEWRTSTDTQY

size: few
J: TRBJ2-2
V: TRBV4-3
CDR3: ASSPPGRGHGELF

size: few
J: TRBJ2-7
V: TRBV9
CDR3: ASSVEGGTGTDEQY

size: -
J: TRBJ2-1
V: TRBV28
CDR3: ASSSWLAGVNNEQF

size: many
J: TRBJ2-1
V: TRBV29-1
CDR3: SVGGGTNEQF

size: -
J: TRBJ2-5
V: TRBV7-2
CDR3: ASRRWGGVQETQY

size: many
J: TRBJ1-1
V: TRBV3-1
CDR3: ASSQELGQGPPFMNTEAF

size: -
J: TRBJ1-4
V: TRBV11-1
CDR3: ASSLGWQGKANEKLF

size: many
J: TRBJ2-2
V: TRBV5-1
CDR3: ASKLSRGHTGELF

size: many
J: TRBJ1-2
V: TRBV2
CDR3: ASTSRPVYSYYGYT

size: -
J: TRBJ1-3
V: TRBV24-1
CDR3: ATSDGQGSGNTIY

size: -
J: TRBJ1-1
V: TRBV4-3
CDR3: ASSQDLQGGTEAF

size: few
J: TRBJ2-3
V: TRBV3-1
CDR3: ASSPRTKPGADTQY

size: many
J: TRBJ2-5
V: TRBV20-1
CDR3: SARDHAGTQY